Each of the 27 T cell receptor beta chains below was sequenced from the same sample in a study of regulatory T cells in long-lasting Graves disease. Construction of TCR beta libraries relied on iRepertoire HTBI primers and on Arm-PCR targeting CDR3 regions. Via MiXCR, TCRdb re-called the multiplex PCR reads, giving one row per CDR3 protein. The sample gives a few hundred thousand distinct CDR3 sequences, approximately 20% of which show up once; approximately 20% is in the top ten. Time point given: newly diagnosed GD, antithyroid drugs for less than 3 months. From RNA extracted from PBMCs, the TCR library was made. The starting material was peripheral blood mononuclear cells (PBMCs), obtained at new diagnosis, from a patient treated with antithyroid drugs. The receptors shown here come from a female donor with Graves disease.

This clonotype was counted ten times or more. J is TRBJ2-5 and V is TRBV18; TRBD2 matches 8 bases. In germline, CDR1 is KGHSH, CDR2 LQKENI. With V trimmed by 3 bases and J by 5 bases, 8 bases remained unmatched. This CDR3 region has 15 residues. In DNA form, the CDR3 reads TGTGCCAGCTCACCTGCGCGGGAGGAGGTGGAGACCCAGTACTTC. Its translation is CASSPAREEVETQYF.

This clonotype has ten or more counts. This sequence joins TRBV20-1 and TRBJ2-1; TRBD2 agrees at 11 bases. Trimming cost V 5 bases and J 5 bases; bases outside gene matches: 8. Germline loops: CDR1 DFQATT, CDR2 SNEGSKA (reference sequence). CDR3 length: 15 amino acids. CDR3 region: CSALDSGRGNNEQFF. The CDR3 coding sequence is TGCAGTGCTCTCGATAGCGGGAGGGGCAACAATGAGCAGTTCTTC.

The chain links TRBV9 to TRBJ2-1; 9 nucleotides align to TRBD1. This CDR3 region has 16 residues. The V segment lost 2 bases and the J segment 0 bases; nucleotides outside the gene matches: 3. Germline V CDR1 and CDR2: SGDLS, YYNGEE. The CDR3: CASSVSDRGSYNEQFF. The CDR3 DNA is TGTGCCAGCAGCGTCTCGGACAGGGGCTCCTACAATGAGCAGTTCTTC. Full variable domain (outside the CDR3, taken from reference TRBV9 and TRBJ2-1): DSGVTQTPKHLITATGQRVTLRCSPRSGDLSVYWYQQSLDQGLQFLIQYYNGEERAKGNILERFSAQQFPDLHSELNLSSLELGDSALYFCASSVSDRGSYNEQFFGPGTRLTVL.

The table lists this clonotype with many counts. The junction and the germline gene differ at one end; a read error may be behind it. The V gene is TRBV3-1, the J gene TRBJ1-3; D gene ambiguous. The V gene's germline CDR1 is LGHDT and CDR2 YNNKEL (reference sequence). The CDR3 has 11 amino acids. The CDR3 region has the DNA TGTGCCAGCAGCCAAGACGGGCCGGTGCATTTT. It codes for CASSQDGPVHF.

Many counts were recorded for this clonotype. The chain recombines TRBV11-3 with TRBJ2-5, with unresolved D. Germline assignment: CDR1 SGHNT and CDR2 YENEEA. The V gene lost 3 bases and the J gene lost 4 bases, with 9 bases spanning the gap. The CDR3 spans 13 residues. The CDR3, as DNA: TGTGCCAGCAGCTTGGTTAGGACAGAGACCCAGTACTTC. It is translated as CASSLVRTETQYF.

This clonotype has only a few counts. The chain joins TRBV6-1 to TRBJ1-5; possible D gene TRBD1, 6 bases. The germline V gene encodes CDR1 MNHNS and CDR2 SASEGT. The V end was cut by 7 bases, the J end by 0 bases, with 13 bases between. The CDR3 sequence is 15 residues long. CDR3 loop: CASIPGTNSNQPQHF. For the CDR3, the DNA is TGTGCCAGCATCCCCGGGACAAATAGCAATCAGCCCCAGCATTTT.

This clonotype turned up a few times. V usage is TRBV7-3 and J usage is TRBJ2-1; 7 bases agree with TRBD2. The CDR3 has 16 residues. In germline, CDR1 is SGHTA, CDR2 FQGTGA. Unmatched junction bases numbered 10, after V lost 2 bases and J lost 6 bases. The CDR3 spells CASSLQAGEFGNEQFF. CDR3 nucleotide sequence: TGTGCCAGCAGCTTACAGGCGGGAGAGTTCGGCAATGAGCAGTTCTTC.

This clonotype was seen at least ten times. The chain links TRBV20-1 to TRBJ2-1; D unclear. The CDR3 totals 14 residues. The germline gives CDR1 DFQATT, CDR2 SNEGSKA (reference sequence). V was cut by 5 bases and J by 4 bases, with 15 bases left in between. The CDR3 sequence is CSARRARVYNEQFF. As DNA, the CDR3 is TGCAGTGCTCGAAGGGCAAGGGTATACAATGAGCAGTTCTTC.

As concerns this clonotype: A far larger clone is a single base away, which makes a read error likely. The genes are TRBV11-3 and TRBJ2-3, with 13 bases lining up with TRBD2. The CDR3 spans 16 residues. J was trimmed by 2 bases and V by 5 bases; bases with no gene match: 4. Germline CDR1 and CDR2: SGHNT and YENEEA. CDR3: CASSPGTSGITDTQYF. For the CDR3, the DNA is TGTGCCAGCAGCCCCGGGACTAGCGGGATCACAGATACGCAGTATTTT.

The chain links TRBV20-1 to TRBJ1-2; D possibly corresponds to TRBD1 (5 bases). The length of the CDR3 is 14 residues. Trimming cost V 0 bases and J 8 bases, with 16 bases left between them. Germline CDR1 and CDR2: DFQATT and SNEGSKA (reference sequence). The DNA for the CDR3 is TGCAGTGCTAGAGATCGGGTAGGGGAAACAGGCTACACCTTC. Amino acids: CSARDRVGETGYTF.

This clonotype was seen a handful of times. V is TRBV4-1 and J is TRBJ2-2, with 8 bases fitting TRBD2. The CDR3 loop spans 17 amino acids. Germline V lookup: CDR1 MGHRA, CDR2 YSYEKL. Trimming at V came to 6 bases and at J to 0 bases, leaving 9 bases not matched to a gene. The CDR3 region is CASSQTSEYANTGELFF. The DNA for the CDR3 is TGCGCCAGCAGTCAGACTAGCGAGTACGCGAACACCGGGGAGCTGTTTTTT.

The chain employs TRBV7-9 and TRBJ2-2; weak D call: TRBD1 (5 bases). Trimming took 3 bases from V and 0 from J, leaving 8 bases between them. CDR3 length equals 15 residues. Germline V lookup: CDR1 SEHNR, CDR2 FQNEAQ (reference sequence). CDR3 sequence: CASSLRTTNTGELFF. CDR3 bases: TGTGCCAGCAGCTTGAGGACAACGAACACCGGGGAGCTGTTTTTT. The full variable domain, in which reference TRBV7-9 and TRBJ2-2 provide the parts outside the CDR3, is DTGVSQNPRHKITKRGQNVTFRCDPISEHNRLYWYRQTLGQGPEFLTYFQNEAQLEKSRLLSDRFSAERPKGSFSTLEIQRTEQGDSAMYLCASSLRTTNTGELFFGEGSRLTVL.

This clonotype was detected many times. The chain carries TRBV15 and TRBJ2-1, with D unresolved. Trimming shortened V by 1 base and J by 7 bases, and 5 bases separated the two germline ends. Germline V lookup: CDR1 LNHNV, CDR2 YYDKDF (reference sequence). The CDR3 is 12 amino acids. CDR3 sequence reads: CATSRVGNEQFF. The CDR3 DNA reads TGTGCCACCAGCAGAGTGGGGAATGAGCAGTTCTTC.

This clonotype was recorded a few times. The rearrangement links TRBV20-1 to TRBJ1-1; no clear D. V was trimmed by 4 bases and J by 1 base, leaving 16 bases between them. In germline, CDR1 is DFQATT, CDR2 SNEGSKA (reference sequence). CDR3 length: 15 amino acids. The CDR3: CSATFSGCENTEAFF. The CDR3 region has the DNA TGCAGTGCTACCTTTAGTGGGTGTGAGAACACTGAAGCTTTCTTT.

This chain uses TRBV29-1 with TRBJ1-1; D uncertain. Trimming stripped 7 bases from V and 6 bases from J, with 15 bases between. The V gene's germline CDR1 is SQVTM and CDR2 ANQGSEA. This CDR3 spans 12 amino acids. The CDR3 sequence: CSARQERAEAFF. CDR3 nucleotides: TGCAGCGCCCGACAAGAACGCGCTGAAGCTTTCTTT.

A note on this clonotype: A far larger clone is one base from this, pointing to a likely read error. The chain links TRBV2 to TRBJ2-5; D call uncertain. The CDR3 has 16 amino acids. Germline V CDR1 and CDR2: SNHLY, FYNNEI. V shed 4 bases and J shed 11 bases, with 26 bases lying between them. CDR3 sequence: CASSVVHLTSYNEQYF. The CDR3 nucleotides read TGTGCCAGCAGTGTCGTCCACCTTACGTCCTACAATGAGCAGTACTTC.

Many counts were recorded for this clonotype. The chain has TRBV6-1 and TRBJ1-5, with TRBD1 as a possible D gene (6 bases). V dropped 2 bases and J dropped 2 bases, with 10 bases sitting between them. Germline V gives CDR1 MNHNS, CDR2 SASEGT. There are 15 residues in the CDR3. The CDR3 protein is CASSEQGLGNQPQHF. CDR3 nucleotide sequence: TGTGCCAGCAGTGAACAGGGGTTGGGCAATCAGCCCCAGCATTTT.

This clonotype was counted ten times or more. This rearrangement joins TRBV7-2 to TRBJ2-1; D may be TRBD1 or TRBD2 (5 bases each). Germline V gives CDR1 SGHTA, CDR2 FQGNSA. The CDR3 extends over 15 amino acids. V was shortened by 5 bases and J by 10 bases, with 21 bases between the two germline ends. This chain's CDR3 is CASSQPGPSLSEQFF. In DNA, the CDR3 is TGTGCCAGCAGCCAACCGGGACCGAGCCTATCGGAGCAGTTCTTC.

The table lists this clonotype with many counts. V usage is TRBV6-5 and J usage is TRBJ2-5; 11 nucleotides match TRBD2. Germline V gives CDR1 MNHEY, CDR2 SVGAGI. Losses at the gene ends were 0 bases for V and 1 base for J; bases not matched to a gene: 1. The CDR3 runs to 16 residues. The CDR3 is CASSYSGTSGQETQYF. In DNA form, the CDR3 reads TGTGCCAGCAGTTACTCAGGGACTAGCGGCCAAGAGACCCAGTACTTC.

This clonotype was observed at least ten times. The chain recombines TRBV29-1 with TRBJ2-5; a weak D match, TRBD2 (6 bases). The germline V gene has CDR1 SQVTM and CDR2 ANQGSEA. With 3 bases removed from V and 0 bases from J, the gap between germline ends came to 11 bases. The CDR3 covers 14 residues. CDR3 nucleotides: TGCAGCGTTGACCTTCGGAGGGACCAAGAGACCCAGTACTTC. Translation: CSVDLRRDQETQYF.

This clonotype was counted only a few times. The rearrangement uses TRBV3-1 and TRBJ2-5; weak D call: TRBD2 (5 bases). CDR3 length: 13 residues. The germline CDR1 and CDR2 sequences are LGHDT and YNNKEL (reference sequence). The V gene lost 8 bases and the J gene lost 7 bases, with 17 bases spanning the gap. As DNA, the CDR3 is TGTGCCAGCGGACTGGGCCCCTGGGGGACCCAGTACTTC. Protein product: CASGLGPWGTQYF.

Only a few counts were recorded for this clonotype. This sequence may be a read error, since a much larger clone differs from it by one base. The chain recombines TRBV3-1 with TRBJ2-3, with D perhaps matching TRBD1 (6 bases). Between the trimmed V and J ends, which lost 0 bases and 6 bases, there was a span of 16 bases. The CDR3 totals 16 residues. The germline V gene encodes CDR1 LGHDT and CDR2 YNNKEL (reference sequence). In DNA form, the CDR3 reads TGTGCCAGCAGCCAAGATCAGGGGTATCTTTCGGATACGCAGTATTTT. Encoded protein: CASSQDQGYLSDTQYF.

This clonotype was recorded at least ten times. The chain joins TRBV12-3 or TRBV12-4 to TRBJ1-1; a weak D match, TRBD1 (6 bases). V was trimmed by 5 bases and J by 1 base, leaving 17 bases between them. This CDR3 spans 16 amino acids. The CDR3 DNA reads as TGTGCCAGCAGTGAAGCGCCTAGGACAGCGAACACTGAAGCTTTCTTT. Translating gives CASSEAPRTANTEAFF.

The rearrangement joins TRBV5-1 to TRBJ2-5; 10 bases are a match to TRBD1. There are 16 residues in the CDR3. Germline CDR1 is SGHRS and CDR2 is YFSETQ. V shed 1 base, J shed 2 bases, and the junction held 5 bases outside the gene matches. CDR3 sequence reads: CASSLSWTGGQETQYF. The CDR3 nucleotides read TGCGCCAGCAGCTTGTCTTGGACAGGGGGGCAAGAGACCCAGTACTTC.

In this sample, this clonotype turned up many times. The rearrangement links TRBV6-2 or TRBV6-3 to TRBJ1-1, with TRBD1 matching 7 bases. In germline, CDR1 is MNHEY, CDR2 SVGEGT. The CDR3 loop spans 17 amino acids. Trimming cost V 5 bases and J 4 bases; bases outside gene matches: 16. The DNA for the CDR3 is TGTGCCAGCAGTCCCCCTGTGGGGGGGACAGTAGGCACTGAAGCTTTCTTT. Protein: CASSPPVGGTVGTEAFF.

This clonotype occurred many times. The rearrangement links TRBV30 to TRBJ1-4; 11 bases are a match to TRBD1. V trimming: 4 bases; J trimming: 0 bases; junction bases outside the gene matches: 10. CDR1 and CDR2 from the germline V gene are GTSNPN and SVGIG (reference sequence). The CDR3 runs 18 residues. The CDR3 loop reads CAWTRTGGGIATNEKLFF. The CDR3 nucleotides are TGTGCCTGGACGAGGACAGGGGGCGGGATAGCAACTAATGAAAAACTGTTTTTT.

Only one count was recorded for this clonotype. This rearrangement joins TRBV11-2 to TRBJ2-1; no firm D call. The CDR3 runs to 15 residues. Per germline, CDR1 SGHAT and CDR2 FQNNGV. Trimming cost V 0 bases and J 4 bases, with 10 bases left between them. The CDR3 bases are TGTGCCAGCAGCTTAGAGGGCTCCCCGTACAATGAGCAGTTCTTC. Translated: CASSLEGSPYNEQFF.